The clone carrying this T cell receptor beta chain has at least ten counts. V shed 4 bases and J shed 1 base, with 13 bases lying between them. Germline loops: CDR1 DFQATT, CDR2 SNEGSKA (reference sequence). There are 15 residues in the CDR3. This record comes from a study of early T cells in non-severe SARS-CoV-2 infection. Individual cDNA molecules carried attached unique molecular identifiers. MiXCR was run by TCRdb on the 5' RACE reads, yielding one entry per CDR3 protein. The sample records approximately 76,000 distinct CDR3 sequences, under 15% being singletons. Sequencing was performed on whole blood. J is TRBJ2-2 and V is TRBV20-1; possible D gene TRBD2, 6 bases. This receptor was identified in an adult who was a healthcare worker with PCR-confirmed SARS-CoV-2 infection or an uninfected control (not recorded which). Here the CDR3 reads CSANRGTVNTGELFF. CDR3 bases: TGCAGTGCTAACCGGGGGACCGTGAACACCGGGGAGCTGTTTTTT.